The 20 T cell receptor beta chains given below trace back to one sample, sequenced in a study of cytomegalovirus exposure and HLA in healthy donors. Researchers ran the PCR with 60 Vbeta and 13 Jbeta primers. TCRdb's table, derived via immunoSEQ multiplex PCR, lists solely in-frame clones and lacks some. The sample has approximately 77,000 clones, approximately 71% seen once. Sequences were obtained from PBMCs. Receptors were obtained from a woman in her thirties or forties in good health and CMV-seronegative.

Only a few counts were recorded for this clone. As DNA, the CDR3 is TGTGCCAGCAGTGATGGACCAGCGGGGGGGGGCACAGATACGCAGTATTTT. As protein: CASSDGPAGGGTDTQYF. The chain recombines TRBV6-1 with TRBJ2-3; 10 bases are shared with TRBD2. CDR1 is MNHNS, CDR2 SASEGT, per germline. There are 17 residues in the CDR3. The V gene end was trimmed by 3 bases and the J gene end by 1 base; junction bases not matched to a gene: 7.

V is TRBV5-1 and J is TRBJ1-2; TRBD1 matches at 7 bases. Germline V gene data show CDR1 as SGHRS and CDR2 as YFSETQ. The CDR3 covers 17 residues. V lost 0 bases and J lost 7; bases outside the gene matches: 15. This CDR3 reads CASSLEGQLSAAGGYTF. The CDR3, as DNA: TGCGCCAGCAGCTTGGAGGGACAGCTTTCCGCGGCGGGTGGCTACACCTTC.

The V and J genes are TRBV4-3 and TRBJ1-2, with a weak D call TRBD1 (6 bases). This CDR3 comprises 15 residues. Trimming removed 0 bases from V and 6 bases from J, with 14 bases in between. In germline, CDR1 is LGHNA, CDR2 YSLEER. The CDR3 DNA is TGCGCCAGCAGCCAAGATATGGGGGGGGCGAATGGCTACACCTTC. It yields the protein CASSQDMGGANGYTF.

The chain recombines TRBV19 with TRBJ2-1, with D maybe TRBD2 (6 bases). This CDR3 is built from 15 residues. The germline V gene has CDR1 LNHDA and CDR2 SQIVND (reference sequence). V lost 6 bases, J lost 6 bases, and 18 bases lay in between. Here the CDR3 reads CASRRTQTGVNEQFF. CDR3 DNA sequence: TGTGCCAGTAGAAGGACTCAAACGGGGGTCAATGAGCAGTTCTTC.

The CDR3 DNA reads as TGTGCCAGCAGCGCTCGGACAGGGGGCAGTTACAATGAGCAGTTCTTC. This sequence encodes CASSARTGGSYNEQFF. The chain is built from TRBV7-3 and TRBJ2-1, with 11 bases lining up with TRBD1. Looked up from germline, CDR1 is SGHTA and CDR2 is FQGTGA. The ends lost 5 bases at V and 4 bases at J; junction bases unmatched: 7. The CDR3 length is 16 residues.

The chain carries TRBV10-2 and TRBJ2-1, with a tentative D call TRBD1 (5 bases). CDR1 is WSHSY, CDR2 SAAADI, per germline. This CDR3 comprises 15 residues. Trimming shortened V by 4 bases and J by 0 bases, and 10 bases separated the two germline ends. CDR3 sequence (DNA): TGCGCCAGCAGTGGGGGCGTAAGCTCCTACAATGAGCAGTTCTTC. It translates to CASSGGVSSYNEQFF.

V usage is TRBV7-6 and J usage is TRBJ2-5; weak D call: TRBD2 (6 bases). The CDR3 has 15 residues. V was trimmed by 5 bases and J by 5 bases, leaving 18 bases between them. Germline CDR1 reads SGHVS; CDR2 reads FNYEAQ. The CDR3 loop is CASSPRLVYGETQYF. CDR3 coding DNA: TGTGCCAGCAGCCCCAGACTAGTTTATGGGGAGACCCAGTACTTC. The entire variable domain, with the rest obtained from reference TRBV7-6 and TRBJ2-5, is as follows: GAGVSQSPRYKVTKRGQDVALRCDPISGHVSLYWYRQALGQGPEFLTYFNYEAQQDKSGLPNDRFSAERPEGSISTLTIQRTEQRDSAMYRCASSPRLVYGETQYFGPGTRLLVL.

The chain carries TRBV7-9 and TRBJ1-5; D is undetermined. V was pared by 4 bases and J by 3 bases, with 4 bases between. The germline gives CDR1 SEHNR, CDR2 FQNEAQ (reference sequence). This CDR3 spans 12 amino acids. For the CDR3, the DNA is TGTGCCAGCAGCTCTGTCAATCAGCCCCAGCATTTT. Translation gives CASSSVNQPQHF.

The V gene is TRBV19, the J gene TRBJ2-2, with 7 nucleotides matching TRBD2. J was trimmed by 2 bases and V by 5 bases; bases with no gene match: 11. The CDR3 extends over 17 amino acids. Germline lookup yields CDR1 LNHDA and CDR2 SQIVND (reference sequence). The chain's CDR3 is CASSGGGSGVNTGELFF. The CDR3 bases are TGTGCCAGTAGTGGGGGGGGTAGCGGAGTAAACACCGGGGAGCTGTTTTTT.

This chain joins TRBV27 and TRBJ2-1, with 8 bases fitting TRBD2. The CDR3 is 16 amino acids. Per germline, CDR1 MNHEY and CDR2 SMNVEV (reference sequence). J lost 7 bases, V lost 0 bases, and 8 bases had no gene match. DNA for the CDR3: TGTGCCAGCAGTTTATCCACCGGGACTAGTTGGAATGAGCAGTTCTTC. Its translation is CASSLSTGTSWNEQFF.

The chain joins TRBV6-5 to TRBJ2-1; TRBD2 matches 16 bases. There are 15 residues in the CDR3. J lost 16 bases, V lost 6 bases, and 12 bases had no gene match. Germline values: CDR1 MNHEY, CDR2 SVGAGI. The CDR3 sequence is CASRPDSGTSGGGFF. In nucleotides, the CDR3 is TGTGCCAGCAGACCCGACTCCGGGACTAGCGGGGGGGGCTTCTTC.

The chain links TRBV7-9 to TRBJ1-1; tentatively, D is TRBD1 (6 bases). The germline CDR1 and CDR2 sequences are SEHNR and FQNEAQ (reference sequence). V was cut by 1 base and J by 10 bases, with 13 bases left in between. The CDR3 extends over 13 amino acids. Here the CDR3 DNA reads TGTGCCAGCAGCTTAGATCGGACAGAATTAGCTTTCTTT. This encodes CASSLDRTELAFF.

This chain uses TRBV25-1 with TRBJ2-1, with 11 bases lining up with TRBD2. With V trimmed by 6 bases and J by 4 bases, 8 bases remained unmatched. Per germline, CDR1 MGHDK and CDR2 SYGVNS. This CDR3 has 16 residues. The CDR3 DNA reads TGTGCCAGCAGCGTCACTAGCGGGGGCTCTTACAATGAGCAGTTCTTC. Translating it yields CASSVTSGGSYNEQFF. The variable domain in full, with the rest retrieved from reference TRBV25-1 and TRBJ2-1, is EADIYQTPRYLVIGTGKKITLECSQTMGHDKMYWYQQDPGMELHLIHYSYGVNSTEKGDLSSESTVSRIRTEHFPLTLESARPSHTSQYLCASSVTSGGSYNEQFFGPGTRLTVL.

The V gene is TRBV12-5, the J gene TRBJ1-3; D ambiguous. The CDR3 length is 13 residues. V dropped 5 bases and J dropped 0 bases, with 5 bases sitting between them. Germline CDR1 is LGHNT and CDR2 is FRNRAP. DNA of the CDR3: TGTGCTAGTGGTCCAGACTCTGGAAACACCATATATTTT. Protein sequence: CASGPDSGNTIYF.

The chain links TRBV2 to TRBJ2-7, with 8 bases identical to TRBD2. V lost 6 bases, J lost 6 bases, and 10 bases stayed unmatched. The CDR3 consists of 14 residues. Germline loops: CDR1 SNHLY, CDR2 FYNNEI. CDR3 region: CASRGVRGAGEQYF. The DNA for the CDR3 is TGTGCCAGCAGAGGGGTGCGGGGGGCCGGCGAGCAGTACTTC.

V usage is TRBV15 and J usage is TRBJ2-3, with TRBD1 as a possible D gene (6 bases). Trimming removed 4 bases at V and 3 bases at J, with 14 bases between. The CDR3 runs 15 residues. Germline CDR1 is LNHNV and CDR2 is YYDKDF (reference sequence). CDR3 sequence reads: CATSMAGVTTDTQYF. The CDR3 bases are TGTGCCACCAGCATGGCAGGGGTAACAACAGATACGCAGTATTTT. Full variable domain (outside the CDR3, taken from reference TRBV15 and TRBJ2-3): DAMVIQNPRYQVTQFGKPVTLSCSQTLNHNVMYWYQQKSSQAPKLLFHYYDKDFNNEADTPDNFQSRRPNTSFCFLDIRSPGLGDTAMYLCATSMAGVTTDTQYFGPGTRLTVL.

This chain connects TRBV27 to TRBJ1-1; 10 bases map to TRBD1. After removal of 8 bases from V and 6 bases from J, the junction contained 6 bases not matched to a gene. Germline V lookup: CDR1 MNHEY, CDR2 SMNVEV (reference sequence). The CDR3 is 13 amino acids. The CDR3 reads CASLDRGRPEAFF. CDR3 sequence (DNA): TGTGCCAGCCTAGACAGGGGGCGGCCTGAAGCTTTCTTT.

This chain links TRBV9 with TRBJ2-7, with D perhaps matching TRBD1 (5 bases). The germline V and J ends were trimmed by 4 bases and 3 bases, with 17 bases remaining between them. The CDR3 has 15 amino acids. The germline gives CDR1 SGDLS, CDR2 YYNGEE. The CDR3 coding sequence is TGTGCCAGCAGCTTTAGAGACAGCATCCGCTACGAGCAGTACTTC. It yields the protein CASSFRDSIRYEQYF.

The chain is built from TRBV5-1 and TRBJ2-5, with TRBD1 matching 9 bases. The CDR3 totals 14 residues. Germline CDR1 is SGHRS and CDR2 is YFSETQ. V trimming: 7 bases; J trimming: 5 bases; junction bases outside the gene matches: 9. CDR3 in DNA: TGCGCCAGCGAAGATACAGGGGGCGGTGAGACCCAGTACTTC. This gives the protein CASEDTGGGETQYF.

V is TRBV9 and J is TRBJ2-1; 12 bases align to TRBD2. V was clipped by 0 bases and J by 9 bases; unmatched bases: 10. The CDR3 is 17 amino acids. Germline V gives CDR1 SGDLS, CDR2 YYNGEE. The CDR3 DNA sequence: TGTGCCAGCAGCGTAGGTGGATTGGGACTAGCGGGCCCTGAGCAGTTCTTC. Its protein product is CASSVGGLGLAGPEQFF.